This TCR beta chain was captured in a study of blood T cells in healthy people across ages. This CDR3 region has 14 residues. A second PCR, run for roughly 7 to 12 cycles, used a sample-barcoded 5' primer plus a J-beta primer mix. Each CDR3 protein is one row after TCRdb ran MiXCR on the 5' RACE reads. The repertoire holds approximately 1,000,000 distinct CDR3 sequences, with around 45% as singletons. The sequence was obtained from an older woman in good health. The sample taken for sequencing was blood. V usage is TRBV21-1 and J usage is TRBJ2-5; the DNA was not used to check the table's D call, TRBD1. Matching the DNA end better, TRBJ2-7 makes the J call doubtful. TRBV21-1 is shown as a pseudogene. The CDR3 DNA is TGTGCCGGGTACCGGGACAGGGGAGGCTACGAGCAGTACTTC. This translates into CAGYRDRGGYEQYF.